This T cell receptor beta chain was profiled in a study of T cell responses to AZD1222 COVID-19 vaccine. Remarks on this clone: Its antigen is unknown.

Sequencing was performed with immunoSEQ multiplex PCR; in TCRdb, only in-frame clones are kept and a portion is missing. The repertoire holds 150,000 to 180,000 clones, with under 95% as singletons. CDR3 length equals 16 residues. CDR1 and CDR2 from the germline V gene are MNHEY and SVGEGT. V shed 2 bases and J 2 bases; nucleotides not matched to a gene: 4. Regarding the study as a whole: Baseline seropositives among AZD1222 recipients totaled only five to seven. Unmutated regions of variants are reportedly targeted by nearly half of spike-specific TCRs. Clonal diversity may have been underestimated, and the donors were mostly white British, with more females than males.

The specimen was peripheral blood, collected on day 0 of AZD1222 vaccination. The sequence derives from an adult in good health. This chain connects TRBV6-2 or TRBV6-3 to TRBJ2-1; 9 bases agree with TRBD1. The CDR3 is CASSYAGTGTYNEQFF. CDR3 DNA sequence: TGTGCCAGCAGTTACGCCGGGACAGGGACCTACAATGAGCAGTTCTTC.